These 32 T cell receptor beta chains originate from one sample sequenced in a study of OX40 agonist ivuxolimab in advanced cancers. Repertoires were generated with immunoSEQ multiplex PCR, while TCRdb's copy carries only in-frame clones and drops some. The table records over 75,000 clones, 90% of them present only once. The starting material was CD4+ or CD8+ T cells sorted from blood, obtained in a trial of the OX40 agonist ivuxolimab. All receptors derive from an adult with an advanced solid tumor such as melanoma, head and neck, liver or kidney cancer.

The chain combines TRBV19 with TRBJ2-6; D is unclear. The germline gives CDR1 LNHDA, CDR2 SQIVND (reference sequence). V was shortened by 3 bases and J by 3 bases, with 12 bases between the two germline ends. This CDR3 spans 16 amino acids. This CDR3 reads CASSIPGIGGANVLTF. The CDR3 DNA is TGTGCCAGTAGTATCCCCGGTATCGGTGGGGCCAACGTCCTGACTTTC.

The chain combines TRBV4-3 with TRBJ2-2, with no clear D. CDR1 LGHNA and CDR2 YSLEER come from the germline V gene. The CDR3 totals 15 residues. V gave up 0 bases and J gave up 7 bases, with 12 bases separating them. Here the CDR3 DNA reads TGCGCCAGCAGCCAAGAAGAAACGGTATTCGGGGAGCTGTTTTTT. Translating gives CASSQEETVFGELFF.

The J gene is TRBJ2-5, the V gene TRBV2; the match to TRBD2 covers 14 bases. CDR1 is SNHLY and CDR2 is FYNNEI in the germline V gene. The CDR3 has 17 amino acids. The ends lost 4 bases at V and 5 bases at J; junction bases unmatched: 9. The CDR3 is CASSGGTSGRPGETQYF. Written as DNA, the CDR3 is TGTGCCAGCAGTGGCGGGACTAGCGGGAGACCAGGGGAGACCCAGTACTTC.

This chain uses TRBV11-3 with TRBJ2-1; D might be TRBD2 (5 bases). V lost 3 bases, J lost 4 bases, and 16 bases lay in between. The germline V gene encodes CDR1 SGHNT and CDR2 YENEEA. This CDR3 comprises 16 residues. Here the CDR3 DNA reads TGTGCCAGCAGCTTTGGCGTTGGGAGAGGTTACAATGAGCAGTTCTTC. Its translation: CASSFGVGRGYNEQFF.

The chain employs TRBV6-1 and TRBJ2-1; D is perhaps TRBD2 (5 bases). V was cut by 6 bases and J by 4 bases, with 13 bases left in between. The CDR3 consists of 14 residues. Germline values: CDR1 MNHNS, CDR2 SASEGT. The CDR3 nucleotides are TGTGCCAGCAGCGGGGTCAACAATTACAATGAGCAGTTCTTC. Its translation: CASSGVNNYNEQFF.

The chain recombines TRBV6-5 with TRBJ2-7; possibly TRBD1 or TRBD2 for D (6 bases each). This CDR3 spans 14 amino acids. Germline V lookup: CDR1 MNHEY, CDR2 SVGAGI. Trimming took 7 bases from V and 5 from J, leaving 18 bases between them. The CDR3 sequence is CASTTTRGRDEQYF. In DNA, the CDR3 is TGTGCCAGCACCACAACTCGGGGGCGAGACGAGCAGTACTTC.

The CDR3 sequence is CAWSVPLGQGYNEQFF. The CDR3 DNA sequence: TGTGCCTGGAGTGTACCTCTGGGACAGGGGTACAATGAGCAGTTCTTC. The chain links TRBV30 to TRBJ2-1; TRBD1 agrees at 10 bases. The germline V gene encodes CDR1 GTSNPN and CDR2 SVGIG (reference sequence). The length of the CDR3 is 16 residues. V lost 0 bases, J lost 4 bases, and 6 bases stayed unmatched.

This rearrangement joins TRBV2 to TRBJ1-2, with D tentatively TRBD1 (6 bases). CDR1 SNHLY and CDR2 FYNNEI come from the germline V gene. The CDR3 is 14 residues long. Trimming took 5 bases from V and 1 from J, leaving 11 bases between them. This CDR3 reads CASSTGTNNYGYTF. CDR3 nucleotide sequence: TGTGCCAGCAGTACCGGGACAAATAACTATGGCTACACCTTC.

V and J are TRBV19 and TRBJ1-2; D remains unclear. This CDR3 spans 13 amino acids. Between the trimmed V and J ends, which lost 5 bases and 6 bases, there was a span of 13 bases. Germline V CDR1 and CDR2: LNHDA, SQIVND (reference sequence). The CDR3 DNA follows: TGTGCCAGTAGTCAAACTTCCTCCAATGGCTACACCTTC. Translating it yields CASSQTSSNGYTF. The complete variable domain, with remaining parts taken from reference TRBV19 and TRBJ1-2, reads DGGITQSPKYLFRKEGQNVTLSCEQNLNHDAMYWYRQDPGQGLRLIYYSQIVNDFQKGDIAEGYSVSREKKESFPLTVTSAQKNPTAFYLCASSQTSSNGYTFGSGTRLTVV.

The rearrangement uses TRBV27 and TRBJ1-2; D gene uncertain. Looked up from germline, CDR1 is MNHEY and CDR2 is SMNVEV (reference sequence). The CDR3 is 15 amino acids. V was trimmed by 4 bases and J by 8 bases, leaving 20 bases between them. The CDR3 sequence: CASSSLGEGSGGYTF. For the CDR3, the DNA is TGTGCCAGCAGTTCCTTGGGAGAGGGATCGGGCGGCTACACCTTC.

V gene TRBV6-5 combines with J gene TRBJ2-7; D is undetermined. This CDR3 is built from 11 residues. The germline CDR1 and CDR2 sequences are MNHEY and SVGAGI. The V and J ends lost 4 bases and 6 bases respectively, with 7 bases between them. The CDR3 reads CASSSPPEQYF. The DNA for the CDR3 is TGTGCCAGCAGTTCCCCTCCCGAGCAGTACTTC.

The chain has TRBV30 and TRBJ2-1, with 9 nucleotides matching TRBD2. The J segment lost 8 bases and the V segment lost 5 bases, leaving 10 bases of the junction unmatched. There are 14 residues in the CDR3. Germline CDR1 reads GTSNPN; CDR2 reads SVGIG (reference sequence). DNA for the CDR3: TGTGCCTGGCAATCCGGGACTAGCCCGGATGAGCAGTTCTTC. It specifies CAWQSGTSPDEQFF.

The chain combines TRBV9 with TRBJ2-1; perhaps D is TRBD1 or TRBD2 (6 bases each). V was shortened by 3 bases and J by 3 bases, with 22 bases between the two germline ends. The CDR3 has 18 residues. Germline V CDR1 and CDR2: SGDLS, YYNGEE. CDR3 nucleotide sequence: TGTGCCAGCAGCGCCATAACAGGGACTCGGCCGATCTACAATGAGCAGTTCTTC. This sequence encodes CASSAITGTRPIYNEQFF.

The chain joins TRBV4-1 to TRBJ2-3; TRBD2 matches 14 bases. CDR3 length equals 19 residues. Germline V gene sequence: CDR1 MGHRA, CDR2 YSYEKL. The V gene end was trimmed by 0 bases and the J gene end by 3 bases; junction bases not matched to a gene: 8. CDR3 protein: CASSQDPRTSGRRTDTQYF. CDR3 nucleotides: TGCGCCAGCAGCCAAGATCCGAGGACTAGCGGGAGGAGGACAGATACGCAGTATTTT.

The chain recombines TRBV25-1 with TRBJ2-5, with D hard to call. Germline lookup yields CDR1 MGHDK and CDR2 SYGVNS. V lost 0 bases, J lost 5 bases, and 10 bases lay in between. This CDR3 has 14 amino acids. The CDR3: CASSEYKTRETQYF. In DNA form, the CDR3 reads TGTGCCAGCAGTGAATATAAAACGCGGGAGACCCAGTACTTC.

The chain carries TRBV11-3 and TRBJ2-7, with 11 bases identical to TRBD1. CDR3 length: 15 amino acids. With 1 base clipped from V and 6 bases from J, the junction kept 5 bases outside the gene matches. The germline gives CDR1 SGHNT, CDR2 YENEEA. CDR3 nucleotide sequence: TGTGCCAGCAGCTTAGTTCGGGACAGGGGGGTCGAGCAGTACTTC. Translated: CASSLVRDRGVEQYF.

Remarks on this clone: The identical CDR3 is also encoded by other nucleotide sequences in the sample. This chain links TRBV30 with TRBJ1-3; no firm D call. The CDR3 sequence is 15 residues long. V gave up 0 bases and J gave up 4 bases, with 13 bases separating them. The germline gives CDR1 GTSNPN, CDR2 SVGIG (reference sequence). The CDR3 protein is CAWSVVGGRGNTIYF. DNA of the CDR3: TGTGCCTGGAGTGTAGTTGGTGGGCGCGGAAACACCATATATTTT.

The genes are TRBV7-2 and TRBJ2-7; D gene uncertain. This CDR3 has 13 amino acids. Deletions cut 5 bases from V and 6 bases from J, with 14 bases between. Germline CDR1 SGHTA, CDR2 FQGNSA. CDR3 sequence reads: CASSPTAVGEQYF. DNA of the CDR3: TGTGCCAGCAGCCCTACTGCGGTTGGCGAGCAGTACTTC. The full variable domain, rest sourced from reference TRBV7-2 and TRBJ2-7, is GAGVSQSPSNKVTEKGKDVELRCDPISGHTALYWYRQSLGQGLEFLIYFQGNSAPDKSGLPSDRFSAERTGGSVSTLTIQRTQQEDSAVYLCASSPTAVGEQYFGPGTRLTVT.

A remark on this clone: At one end, the junction sequence differs from germline, possibly due to a read error. The CDR3 DNA follows: TGTGCCAGCAGCCCACTTAGCGTTAGCATAGATACGCAGTATTTT. Encoded protein: CASSPLSVSIDTQYF. The chain combines TRBV11-3 with TRBJ2-3; tentative D call: TRBD2 (5 bases). CDR3 length: 15 residues. Germline lookup yields CDR1 SGHNT and CDR2 YENEEA.

The V and J genes are TRBV7-3 and TRBJ2-7; no clear D gene. V lost 4 bases, J lost 0 bases, and 7 bases lay in between. The germline gives CDR1 SGHTA, CDR2 FQGTGA. The CDR3 totals 13 residues. This CDR3 is CASSSRSSYEQYF. CDR3 DNA: TGTGCCAGCAGCTCCAGGTCCTCCTACGAGCAGTACTTC.

The genes are TRBV7-2 and TRBJ2-1; TRBD2 agrees at 12 bases. Trimming removed 6 bases from V and 1 base from J; junction bases left unmatched: 4. Germline lookup yields CDR1 SGHTA and CDR2 FQGNSA. The CDR3 has 16 amino acids. DNA for the CDR3: TGTGCCAGCAGTTCCCTAGCGGGAGGGTCCTACAATGAGCAGTTCTTC. Amino acid sequence: CASSSLAGGSYNEQFF.

The chain joins TRBV6-1 to TRBJ2-1, with no clear D. The length of the CDR3 is 14 residues. Germline values: CDR1 MNHNS, CDR2 SASEGT. Trimming shortened V by 5 bases and J by 0 bases, and 8 bases separated the two germline ends. The CDR3 sequence: CASSIQSSYNEQFF. CDR3 bases: TGTGCCAGCAGTATACAGAGCTCCTACAATGAGCAGTTCTTC.

CDR3 region: CASSPGGGNGQPQHF. The CDR3 region has the DNA TGTGCCAGCTCACCAGGAGGAGGCAATGGCCAGCCCCAGCATTTT. The V and J genes are TRBV18 and TRBJ1-5; D not resolved. The germline V gene has CDR1 KGHSH and CDR2 LQKENI. The CDR3 loop spans 15 amino acids. The V and J ends lost 2 bases and 7 bases respectively, with 15 bases between them.

This clone was picked up a small number of times. The rearrangement joins TRBV30 to TRBJ2-7; D not certain. Trimming stripped 0 bases from V and 3 bases from J, with 9 bases between. Germline assignment: CDR1 GTSNPN and CDR2 SVGIG (reference sequence). CDR3 length equals 13 residues. The CDR3 coding sequence is TGTGCCTGGAGTGTAAGCCTATACTACGAGCAGTACTTC. Encoded protein: CAWSVSLYYEQYF.

The chain employs TRBV19 and TRBJ1-5, with D possibly TRBD1 on 5 matching bases. Trimming left V 3 bases short and J 0 bases short, with 6 bases between. This CDR3 has 14 amino acids. In germline, CDR1 is LNHDA, CDR2 SQIVND (reference sequence). CDR3 residues: CASSITGSNQPQHF. CDR3 DNA: TGTGCCAGTAGTATTACAGGTAGCAATCAGCCCCAGCATTTT.

CDR3 region: CASTAIRDEKLFF. The CDR3, as DNA: TGTGCCAGCACAGCTATCAGGGATGAAAAACTGTTTTTT. The chain employs TRBV2 and TRBJ1-4; tentative D call: TRBD1 (5 bases). This CDR3 is 13 amino acids long. Germline CDR1 is SNHLY and CDR2 is FYNNEI. The germline V and J ends were trimmed by 7 bases and 6 bases, with 12 bases remaining between them.

The J gene is TRBJ2-2, the V gene TRBV14; D assignment may be TRBD1 or TRBD2 (5 bases each). CDR3 length equals 16 residues. The V gene's germline CDR1 is SGHDN and CDR2 FVKESK. The ends were cut back, 1 base at V and 1 base at J, with 10 bases in the middle. Here the CDR3 DNA reads TGTGCCAGCAGCCAAGCTTCGGGACGGAACACCGGGGAGCTGTTTTTT. Translated, it gives CASSQASGRNTGELFF.

This clone was recorded a few times. The gene calls are TRBV5-1 and TRBJ1-6; D unclear. The germline V gene encodes CDR1 SGHRS and CDR2 YFSETQ. The CDR3 has 14 amino acids. V was pared by 4 bases and J by 3 bases, with 8 bases between. CDR3 sequence reads: CASSLLDYNSPLHF. The CDR3 bases are TGCGCCAGCAGCCTACTCGACTATAATTCACCCCTCCACTTT.

The J gene is TRBJ1-2, the V gene TRBV10-3, with 9 positions matching TRBD1. V was pared by 4 bases and J by 3 bases, with 9 bases of the junction left unmatched. Germline CDR1 is ENHRY and CDR2 is SYGVKD. This CDR3 comprises 16 residues. This CDR3 is CAISGRTGDDHYGYTF. CDR3 nucleotide sequence: TGTGCCATCAGTGGCAGGACAGGGGACGACCACTATGGCTACACCTTC.

This chain joins TRBV5-4 and TRBJ2-1; weak D call: TRBD2 (5 bases). This CDR3 is built from 15 residues. The V gene's germline CDR1 is SGHNT and CDR2 YYREEE (reference sequence). Trimming took 5 bases from V and 1 from J, leaving 13 bases between them. DNA of the CDR3: TGTGCCAGCAGTGGAAGCGGACGGTCCTACAATGAGCAGTTCTTC. It yields the protein CASSGSGRSYNEQFF.

The chain combines TRBV9 with TRBJ2-1; D unresolved. Germline loops: CDR1 SGDLS, CDR2 YYNGEE. Trimming shortened V by 0 bases and J by 6 bases, and 7 bases separated the two germline ends. The CDR3 loop spans 13 amino acids. This CDR3 reads CASSVDMGNEQFF. The CDR3 nucleotides are TGTGCCAGCAGCGTAGATATGGGCAATGAGCAGTTCTTC.

V and J are TRBV19 and TRBJ2-1; 13 nucleotides agree with TRBD2. The CDR3 has 18 amino acids. Per germline, CDR1 LNHDA and CDR2 SQIVND (reference sequence). V dropped 7 bases and J dropped 2; count of bases not matched to a gene: 11. The CDR3 coding sequence is TGTGCCAGTACCGCCGGGACTAGCGGGGCCCGCCCCTACAATGAGCAGTTCTTC. Its protein is CASTAGTSGARPYNEQFF.